The table lists the clone carrying this T cell receptor (beta chain) with a few counts. Its antigen remains unidentified. V lost 1 base, J lost 3 bases, and 10 bases stayed unmatched. This CDR3 comprises 18 residues. Per germline, CDR1 SGHTA and CDR2 FQGNSA. These data belong to a study of beta chain features in type 1 diabetes. Study findings and constraints: Type 1 diabetes patients had moderately but significantly shorter TCRB CDR3s in all four CD4+ subsets. Naive, central memory and regulatory TCRB repertoires appeared more similar among patients than healthy donors.

The entirety of the isolated RNA underwent reverse transcription, so expressed TCRB transcripts were sequenced. Using immunoSEQ multiplex PCR, the repertoire was profiled, and TCRdb retains in-frame clones only, with some absent. The sample lists about 390,000 clones; around 10% were seen once. The sequence derives from a man younger than 40 with type 1 diabetes. The rearrangement uses TRBV7-2 and TRBJ2-5; TRBD2 matches 11 bases. Sequenced sample: central memory CD4+ T cells from blood. Here the CDR3 DNA reads TGTGCCAGCAGCTTAGGGCTAGCGGGAGGCCCAAAAGAAGAGACCCAGTACTTC. Protein: CASSLGLAGGPKEETQYF.